What follows describes a single TCR beta chain. No antigen is known for it. TCR beta VDJ and CDR3 were profiled, and genomic DNA was the template. From the reads, TCRdb called clonotypes with MiXCR, one entry per CDR3 protein. The data contain about 150,000 distinct CDR3 sequences, just over 50% of them seen just once; the ten biggest clones take up over 9.5%. This record belongs to a study of CD8+CD57+ T cells in acquired aplastic anemia. Study details: Average DNA yield from sorted CD4+ and CD8+ cells was roughly 3.1 ug. Study results and limitations: Some 28 sequences, all CD8+ CDR3, were shared between patients and controls.

In germline, CDR1 is WSHSY, CDR2 SAAADI. V was trimmed by 8 bases and J by 8 bases, leaving 12 bases between them. The CDR3 sequence is 12 residues long. An expansion of CD8+CD57+ cells by flow cytometry had been shown in patients chosen for sequencing. The patients, all of them, had severe acquired aplastic anemia. The TCR originated in a human donor with aplastic anemia. V usage is TRBV10-2 and J usage is TRBJ1-4; D unresolved. The sequencing sample was made of sorted CD4+, CD8+, or CD8+CD57+ T cells (not recorded which) from PBMCs. CDR3 in DNA: TGCGCCAGCGGGAGTAACGCCGAAAAACTGTTTTTT. This encodes CASGSNAEKLFF.